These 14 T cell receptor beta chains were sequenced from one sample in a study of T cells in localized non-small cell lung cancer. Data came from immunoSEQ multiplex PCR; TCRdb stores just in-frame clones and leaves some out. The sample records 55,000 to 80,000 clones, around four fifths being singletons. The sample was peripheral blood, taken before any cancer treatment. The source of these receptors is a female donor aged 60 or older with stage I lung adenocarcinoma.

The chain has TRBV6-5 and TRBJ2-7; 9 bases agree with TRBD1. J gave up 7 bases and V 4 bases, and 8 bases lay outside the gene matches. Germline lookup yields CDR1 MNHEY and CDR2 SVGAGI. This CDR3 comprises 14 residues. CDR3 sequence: CASSWGQGAWEQYF. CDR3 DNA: TGTGCCAGCAGTTGGGGACAGGGCGCGTGGGAGCAGTACTTC.

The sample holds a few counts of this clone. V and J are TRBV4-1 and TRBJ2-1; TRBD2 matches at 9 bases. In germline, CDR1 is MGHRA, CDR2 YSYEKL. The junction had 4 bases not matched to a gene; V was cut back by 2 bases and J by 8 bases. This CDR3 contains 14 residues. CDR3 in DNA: TGCGCCAGCAGCCAACAGGGACTAGCATATGAGCAGTTCTTC. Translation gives CASSQQGLAYEQFF.

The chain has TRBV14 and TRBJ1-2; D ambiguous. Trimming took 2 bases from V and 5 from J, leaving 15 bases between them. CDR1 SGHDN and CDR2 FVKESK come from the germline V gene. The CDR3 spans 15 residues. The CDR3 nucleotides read TGTGCCAGCAGCCAATTCCTGACCGAAGAATATGGCTACACCTTC. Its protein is CASSQFLTEEYGYTF. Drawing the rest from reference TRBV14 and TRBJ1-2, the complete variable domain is EAGVTQFPSHSVIEKGQTVTLRCDPISGHDNLYWYRRVMGKEIKFLLHFVKESKQDESGMPNNRFLAERTGGTYSTLKVQPAELEDSGVYFCASSQFLTEEYGYTFGSGTRLTVV.

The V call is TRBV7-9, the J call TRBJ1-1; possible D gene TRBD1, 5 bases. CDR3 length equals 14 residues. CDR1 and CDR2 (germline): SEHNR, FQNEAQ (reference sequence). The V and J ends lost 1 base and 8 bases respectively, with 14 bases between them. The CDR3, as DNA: TGTGCCAGCAGCTTAGAGGGGTGGCCAGCCGAAGCTTTCTTT. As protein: CASSLEGWPAEAFF.

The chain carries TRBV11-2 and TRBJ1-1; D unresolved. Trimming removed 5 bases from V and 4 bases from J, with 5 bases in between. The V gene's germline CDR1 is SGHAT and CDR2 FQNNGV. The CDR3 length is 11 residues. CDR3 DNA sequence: TGTGCCAGCAGCCGGGGCACTGAAGCTTTCTTT. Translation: CASSRGTEAFF. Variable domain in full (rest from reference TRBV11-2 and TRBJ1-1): EAGVAQSPRYKIIEKRQSVAFWCNPISGHATLYWYQQILGQGPKLLIQFQNNGVVDDSQLPKDRFSAERLKGVDSTLKIQPAKLEDSAVYLCASSRGTEAFFGQGTRLTVV.

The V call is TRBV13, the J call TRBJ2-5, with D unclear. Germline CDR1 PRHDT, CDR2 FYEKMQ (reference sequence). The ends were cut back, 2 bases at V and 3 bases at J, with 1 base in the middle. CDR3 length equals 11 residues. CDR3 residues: CASSLKETQYF. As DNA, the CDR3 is TGTGCCAGCAGCTTAAAAGAGACCCAGTACTTC.

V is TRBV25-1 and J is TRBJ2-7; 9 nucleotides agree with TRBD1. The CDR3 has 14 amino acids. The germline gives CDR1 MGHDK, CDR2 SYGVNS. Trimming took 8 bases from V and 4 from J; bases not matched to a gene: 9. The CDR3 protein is CASGGGQGLYEQYF. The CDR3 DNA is TGTGCCAGCGGGGGGGGACAGGGCTTGTACGAGCAGTACTTC.

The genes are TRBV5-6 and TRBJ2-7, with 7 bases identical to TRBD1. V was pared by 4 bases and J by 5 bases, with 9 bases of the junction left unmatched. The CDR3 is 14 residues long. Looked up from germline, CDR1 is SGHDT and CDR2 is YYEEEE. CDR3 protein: CASSPRTGIHEQYF. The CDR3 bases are TGTGCCAGCAGCCCTAGGACAGGAATCCACGAGCAGTACTTC.

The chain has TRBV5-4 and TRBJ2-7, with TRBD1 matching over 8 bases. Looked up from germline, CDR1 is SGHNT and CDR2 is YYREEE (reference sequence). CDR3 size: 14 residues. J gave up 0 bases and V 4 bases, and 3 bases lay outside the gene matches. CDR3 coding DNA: TGTGCCAGCAGCCCGGACAGGGTCTCCTACGAGCAGTACTTC. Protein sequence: CASSPDRVSYEQYF.

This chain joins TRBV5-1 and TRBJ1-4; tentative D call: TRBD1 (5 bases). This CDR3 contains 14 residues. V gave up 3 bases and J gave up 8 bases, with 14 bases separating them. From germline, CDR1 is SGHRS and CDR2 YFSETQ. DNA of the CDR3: TGCGCCAGCAGCTCTGGGGACTTAAGGGAAAAACTGTTTTTT. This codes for CASSSGDLREKLFF.

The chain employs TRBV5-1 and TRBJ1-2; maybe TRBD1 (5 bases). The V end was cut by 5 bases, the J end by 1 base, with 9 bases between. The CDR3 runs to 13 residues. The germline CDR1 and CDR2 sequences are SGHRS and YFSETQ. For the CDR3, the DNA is TGCGCCAGCAGACCCGACAGTAACTATGGCTACACCTTC. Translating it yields CASRPDSNYGYTF.

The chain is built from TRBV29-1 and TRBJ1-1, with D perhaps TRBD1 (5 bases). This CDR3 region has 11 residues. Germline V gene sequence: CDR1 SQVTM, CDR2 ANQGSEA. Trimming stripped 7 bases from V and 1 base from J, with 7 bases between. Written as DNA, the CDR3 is TGCAGCGCTGACAGGAACACTGAAGCTTTCTTT. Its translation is CSADRNTEAFF.

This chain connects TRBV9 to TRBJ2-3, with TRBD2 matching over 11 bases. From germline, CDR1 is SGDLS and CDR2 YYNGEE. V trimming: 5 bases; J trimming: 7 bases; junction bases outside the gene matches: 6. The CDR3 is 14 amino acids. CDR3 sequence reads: CASSLAGGENTQYF. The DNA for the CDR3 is TGTGCCAGCAGTTTAGCGGGAGGGGAGAATACGCAGTATTTT.

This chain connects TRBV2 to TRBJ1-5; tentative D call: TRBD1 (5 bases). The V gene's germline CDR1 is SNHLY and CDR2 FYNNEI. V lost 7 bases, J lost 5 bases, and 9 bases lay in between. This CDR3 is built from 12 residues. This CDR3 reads CASKGDHQPQHF. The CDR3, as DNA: TGTGCCAGCAAAGGGGACCATCAGCCCCAGCATTTT. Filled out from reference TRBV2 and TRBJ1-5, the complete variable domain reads EPEVTQTPSHQVTQMGQEVILRCVPISNHLYFYWYRQILGQKVEFLVSFYNNEISEKSEIFDDQFSVERPDGSNFTLKIRSTKLEDSAMYFCASKGDHQPQHFGDGTRLSIL.